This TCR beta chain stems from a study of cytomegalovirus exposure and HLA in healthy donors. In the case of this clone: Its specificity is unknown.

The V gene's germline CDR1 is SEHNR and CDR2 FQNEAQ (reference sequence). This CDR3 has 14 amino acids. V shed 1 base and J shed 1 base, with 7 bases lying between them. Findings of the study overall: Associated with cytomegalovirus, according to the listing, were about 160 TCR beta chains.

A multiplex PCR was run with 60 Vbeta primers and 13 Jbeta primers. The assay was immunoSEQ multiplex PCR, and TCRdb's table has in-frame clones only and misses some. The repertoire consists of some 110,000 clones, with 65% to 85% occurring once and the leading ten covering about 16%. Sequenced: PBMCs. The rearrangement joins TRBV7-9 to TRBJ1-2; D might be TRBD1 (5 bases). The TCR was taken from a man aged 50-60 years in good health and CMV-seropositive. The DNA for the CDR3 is TGTGCCAGCAGCTTAGACGGGGGTAACTATGGCTACACCTTC. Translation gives CASSLDGGNYGYTF.